The entry below gives a single T cell receptor beta chain sequence along with its context. What it binds is unknown. The sample is drawn from a study of blood T cells in healthy people across ages. J gave up 3 bases and V 6 bases, and 6 bases lay outside the gene matches. The CDR3 is 14 residues long. Germline V gene sequence: CDR1 SQVTM, CDR2 ANQGSEA. A sample-barcoded 5' primer and a J-beta primer mix were used in a second PCR of roughly 6 to 11 cycles. From the 5' RACE reads, TCRdb called clonotypes with MiXCR, one entry per CDR3 protein. The table lists hundreds of thousands of distinct CDR3 sequences, approximately 43% of them singletons. Study findings and constraints: Both higher diversity and more naive CD4+ cells marked long-lived donors when set against aged donors.

The TCR was taken from a woman aged 60-75 years in good health. J is TRBJ2-3 and V is TRBV29-1, with 10 nucleotides matching TRBD2. The sample taken for sequencing was blood. The CDR3 DNA reads as TGCAGCGTCGTACGAGCGGGGGGGACAGATACGCAGTATTTT. Amino acid sequence: CSVVRAGGTDTQYF.